The 26 T cell receptor beta chains in this list originate from one sample, sequenced in a study of OX40 agonist ivuxolimab in advanced cancers. Assay used: immunoSEQ multiplex PCR; TCRdb lists only in-frame clones, some missing. The repertoire consists of about 75,000 clones, with about nine tenths occurring once and the leading ten covering roughly 8.2%. Specimen: CD4+ or CD8+ T cells sorted from blood, collected in a trial of the OX40 agonist ivuxolimab. The receptors shown here come from an adult with an advanced solid tumor such as melanoma, head and neck, liver or kidney cancer.

This rearrangement joins TRBV2 to TRBJ2-2, with TRBD2 as a possible D gene (5 bases). The CDR3 runs to 14 residues. Germline V gene sequence: CDR1 SNHLY, CDR2 FYNNEI. V was cut by 7 bases and J by 5 bases, with 14 bases left in between. CDR3 in DNA: TGTGCCAGCACCCTGAAGAGGGTAACCGGGGAGCTGTTTTTT. Translation: CASTLKRVTGELFF.

This clone was found once. A read error may account for a junction end that differs from germline. The rearrangement uses TRBV5-1 and TRBJ2-5, with TRBD1 identical over 9 bases. From germline, CDR1 is SGHRS and CDR2 YFSETQ. CDR3 length equals 15 residues. The chain's CDR3 is CASSLVGQGPLLTDF. The CDR3 nucleotides are TGCGCCAGCAGCTTGGTGGGACAGGGTCCCCTCCTAACGGACTTC.

This chain joins TRBV11-3 and TRBJ1-1; D possibly corresponds to TRBD1 (5 bases). V gave up 0 bases and J gave up 5 bases, with 16 bases separating them. The CDR3 is made up of 16 amino acids. CDR1 and CDR2 (germline): SGHNT, YENEEA. CDR3 sequence reads: CASSLEGTPSWTEAFF. In DNA, the CDR3 is TGTGCCAGCAGCTTAGAGGGGACTCCCAGCTGGACTGAAGCTTTCTTT.

The CDR3 nucleotides read TGTGCCAGCAGCTTGGTGGCGACAGGGGGTAACGAGCAGTACTTC. Translation gives CASSLVATGGNEQYF. This sequence joins TRBV5-4 and TRBJ2-7, with TRBD1 matching 9 bases. Germline CDR1 and CDR2: SGHNT and YYREEE (reference sequence). Trimming removed 0 bases from V and 5 bases from J; junction bases left unmatched: 6. The CDR3 is made up of 15 amino acids.

The J gene is TRBJ1-1, the V gene TRBV5-6; no firm D call. The V and J ends lost 5 bases and 0 bases respectively, with 17 bases between them. This CDR3 has 16 amino acids. CDR1 and CDR2 (germline): SGHDT, YYEEEE. The CDR3 bases are TGTGCCAGCAGGCTTAGACGACTCTTTATGAACACTGAAGCTTTCTTT. Translated: CASRLRRLFMNTEAFF.

This chain uses TRBV11-2 with TRBJ1-2; D not certain. This CDR3 is 12 amino acids long. The germline V and J ends were trimmed by 5 bases and 4 bases, with 8 bases remaining between them. CDR1 is SGHAT and CDR2 is FQNNGV in the germline V gene. DNA of the CDR3: TGTGCCAGCAGCCCCCACCCCTATGGCTACACCTTC. This translates into CASSPHPYGYTF.

The rearrangement links TRBV7-2 to TRBJ1-1, with unresolved D. Deletions cut 4 bases from V and 6 bases from J, with 15 bases between. The CDR3 runs 14 residues. Germline V CDR1 and CDR2: SGHTA, FQGNSA. CDR3 loop: CASSYLRLGSEAFF. The DNA of the CDR3 is TGTGCCAGCAGCTACCTAAGGTTAGGGTCTGAAGCTTTCTTT.

The genes are TRBV7-8 and TRBJ1-1; perhaps TRBD1 as D (5 bases). Per the germline V gene, CDR1 is SGHVS and CDR2 is FQNEAQ. V was clipped by 6 bases and J by 6 bases, with 14 bases between them. The CDR3 is made up of 13 amino acids. This chain's CDR3 is CASRSRAFAEAFF. For the CDR3, the DNA is TGTGCCAGCAGGTCCAGGGCTTTCGCTGAAGCTTTCTTT.

This chain connects TRBV5-1 to TRBJ2-1; unclear D gene. With 0 bases removed from V and 0 bases from J, the gap between germline ends came to 7 bases. The CDR3 loop spans 15 amino acids. Germline V CDR1 and CDR2: SGHRS, YFSETQ. DNA of the CDR3: TGCGCCAGCAGCTTGGACAGTAGCTCCTACAATGAGCAGTTCTTC. Protein product: CASSLDSSSYNEQFF.

The chain employs TRBV7-3 and TRBJ2-5; D remains ambiguous. Trimming removed 1 base from V and 4 bases from J, with 10 bases in between. Germline V lookup: CDR1 SGHTA, CDR2 FQGTGA. This CDR3 contains 14 residues. CDR3 protein: CASSLNGQGETQYF. As DNA, the CDR3 is TGTGCCAGCAGCTTAAATGGTCAAGGAGAGACCCAGTACTTC.

The rearrangement links TRBV12-5 to TRBJ1-2; D gene ambiguous. Trimming removed 1 base at V and 6 bases at J, with 9 bases between. CDR3 length equals 13 residues. Per germline, CDR1 LGHNT and CDR2 FRNRAP. CDR3 loop: CASGLGVAHGYTF. Here the CDR3 DNA reads TGTGCTAGTGGTTTGGGGGTGGCCCATGGCTACACCTTC.

This chain connects TRBV28 to TRBJ1-1; no clear D gene. The CDR3 is made up of 11 amino acids. The germline V gene encodes CDR1 MDHEN and CDR2 SYDVKM. Trimming stripped 6 bases from V and 5 bases from J, with 7 bases between. The CDR3 DNA is TGTGCCAGCAGGTCCACAACTGAAGCTTTCTTT. It translates to CASRSTTEAFF. Filled out from reference TRBV28 and TRBJ1-1, the complete variable domain reads DVKVTQSSRYLVKRTGEKVFLECVQDMDHENMFWYRQDPGLGLRLIYFSYDVKMKEKGDIPEGYSVSREKKERFSLILESASTNQTSMYLCASRSTTEAFFGQGTRLTVV.

In its sample, this clone was seen a few times. This chain uses TRBV18 with TRBJ1-5; D is undetermined. The CDR3 runs to 13 residues. Deletions cut 6 bases from V and 10 bases from J, with 16 bases between. CDR1 and CDR2 from the germline V gene are KGHSH and LQKENI. CDR3 coding DNA: TGTGCCAGCTCCAGCGTGGGCTATGAACCCCAGCATTTT. Its protein is CASSSVGYEPQHF.

V usage is TRBV29-1 and J usage is TRBJ1-4; unclear D gene. Germline V CDR1 and CDR2: SQVTM, ANQGSEA. V lost 4 bases to trimming and J lost 4 bases, with 4 bases between them. The CDR3 has 11 amino acids. For the CDR3, the DNA is TGCAGCGTTGTCGGTAATGAAAAACTGTTTTTT. Translating it yields CSVVGNEKLFF.

The rearrangement joins TRBV5-1 to TRBJ1-1; TRBD1 matches 9 bases. V dropped 0 bases and J dropped 5; count of bases not matched to a gene: 8. Germline CDR1 is SGHRS and CDR2 is YFSETQ. The CDR3 is made up of 16 amino acids. The CDR3 DNA sequence: TGCGCCAGCAGCTTGGTCCCGGACAGGGGAGGAACTGAAGCTTTCTTT. Translating it yields CASSLVPDRGGTEAFF.

The table lists this clone with a count of one. This chain links TRBV6-1 with TRBJ2-7; D perhaps matches TRBD1 (6 bases). The V end lost 7 bases, the J end lost 3 bases, and 19 bases lay between the germline ends. CDR1 is MNHNS, CDR2 SASEGT, per germline. There are 15 residues in the CDR3. The CDR3 sequence is CASTAPETGGYEQYF. CDR3 in DNA: TGTGCCAGCACCGCCCCAGAGACAGGAGGCTACGAGCAGTACTTC.

This clone appeared a few times. The chain couples TRBV11-2 to TRBJ2-7, with 10 bases identical to TRBD1. In germline, CDR1 is SGHAT, CDR2 FQNNGV. V shed 4 bases, J shed 12 bases, and the junction held 6 bases outside the gene matches. This CDR3 has 12 residues. The CDR3: CASSSGTGDRYF. Written as DNA, the CDR3 is TGTGCCAGCAGCTCCGGGACAGGGGATCGGTACTTC.

V gene TRBV4-1 combines with J gene TRBJ2-3, with D possibly TRBD1 on 6 matching bases. This CDR3 has 15 amino acids. Germline V gives CDR1 MGHRA, CDR2 YSYEKL. V was cut by 0 bases and J by 6 bases, with 13 bases left in between. CDR3 sequence: CASSQDQGLVDTQYF. DNA of the CDR3: TGCGCCAGCAGCCAAGATCAGGGGTTAGTGGATACGCAGTATTTT.

This clone has only one observation. V usage is TRBV9 and J usage is TRBJ1-1, with D possibly being TRBD1 (5 bases). The germline V gene has CDR1 SGDLS and CDR2 YYNGEE. This CDR3 region has 15 residues. Trimming took off 3 bases at V and 0 bases at J, with 12 bases between the two ends. The CDR3 DNA is TGTGCCAGCAGCGCCCCGGGACTCATGAACACTGAAGCTTTCTTT. Translated: CASSAPGLMNTEAFF.

The chain uses TRBV10-3 and TRBJ1-5; D not certain. The ends were cut back, 6 bases at V and 7 bases at J, with 13 bases in the middle. The germline V gene encodes CDR1 ENHRY and CDR2 SYGVKD. CDR3 size: 13 residues. CDR3 amino acids: CAIRSILNQPQHF. The DNA of the CDR3 is TGTGCCATCAGAAGTATCCTGAACCAGCCCCAGCATTTT.

This clone appeared once. The chain employs TRBV18 and TRBJ1-1; D is ambiguous. The germline V gene encodes CDR1 KGHSH and CDR2 LQKENI. This CDR3 region has 15 residues. V lost 4 bases, J lost 3 bases, and 15 bases lay in between. The CDR3 spells CASSLSGGRHTEAFF. CDR3 DNA sequence: TGTGCCAGCTCACTTTCTGGCGGTAGGCACACTGAAGCTTTCTTT.

V usage is TRBV18 and J usage is TRBJ1-5; unclear D gene. V was clipped by 3 bases and J by 2 bases, with 2 bases between them. This CDR3 has 12 amino acids. The germline V gene has CDR1 KGHSH and CDR2 LQKENI. Here the CDR3 reads CASSPRNQPQHF. The CDR3 DNA sequence: TGTGCCAGCTCACCCCGCAATCAGCCCCAGCATTTT. Together with reference TRBV18 and TRBJ1-5, the CDR3 gives the full variable domain: NAGVMQNPRHLVRRRGQEARLRCSPMKGHSHVYWYRQLPEEGLKFMVYLQKENIIDESGMPKERFSAEFPKEGPSILRIQQVVRGDSAAYFCASSPRNQPQHFGDGTRLSIL.

The chain combines TRBV9 with TRBJ2-7, with unresolved D. V was cut by 0 bases and J by 2 bases, with 15 bases left in between. The CDR3 extends over 16 amino acids. Germline V CDR1 and CDR2: SGDLS, YYNGEE. Here the CDR3 DNA reads TGTGCCAGCAGCGTAGACCCGAGTTCCAGAACCTACGAGCAGTACTTC. It encodes CASSVDPSSRTYEQYF.

This chain joins TRBV28 and TRBJ1-2; no clear D. Germline V lookup: CDR1 MDHEN, CDR2 SYDVKM. The V gene lost 8 bases and the J gene lost 1 base, with 8 bases spanning the gap. The CDR3 has 12 amino acids. Here the CDR3 DNA reads TGTGCCAGCTGTGAGCTTAACTATGGCTACACCTTC. Translated, it gives CASCELNYGYTF.

The chain employs TRBV4-3 and TRBJ1-6, with D possibly matching TRBD1 (5 bases). CDR1 LGHNA and CDR2 YSLEER come from the germline V gene. V was trimmed by 0 bases and J by 9 bases, leaving 15 bases between them. The CDR3 totals 16 residues. CDR3 DNA sequence: TGCGCCAGCAGCCAAGATTGGGGCAGGGAGGGTTCACCCCTCCACTTT. This gives the protein CASSQDWGREGSPLHF.

The chain links TRBV5-4 to TRBJ1-4; D possibly corresponds to TRBD1 (5 bases). The CDR3 totals 15 residues. Per the germline V gene, CDR1 is SGHNT and CDR2 is YYREEE (reference sequence). The germline V and J ends were trimmed by 0 bases and 7 bases, with 13 bases remaining between them. CDR3 sequence reads: CASSLVGGAFEKLFF. The CDR3 DNA reads TGTGCCAGCAGCTTGGTGGGAGGGGCGTTTGAAAAACTGTTTTTT.